A selection of T cell receptor beta chains follows, all from one sample in a study of blood T cells in healthy people across ages. TCRdb re-derived calls from the 5' RACE reads in MiXCR, one entry per CDR3 protein. The profile shows over 500,000 distinct CDR3 sequences, about 27% of them singletons. These data are also associated with another study on T cells of mothers and their children.

The sample consisted of blood. The receptors stem from a boy younger than 10 in good health. Each CDR3 is given with its conserved first and last residue. The D gene is left open where the match is weak. Clone size is stated in some rows and not others, as once, few, many or a class when expanded.

D,J,V,size,DNA,CDR3
.,TRBJ1-6,TRBV6-5,.,TGTGCCAGCAGTAAGGGGAGTTCCTATAATTCACCCCTCCACTTT,CASSKGSSYNSPLHF
.,TRBJ1-6,TRBV2,.,TGTGCCAGCAGTGGGGGCAGGGTGGATTCACCCCTCCACTTT,CASSGGRVDSPLHF
TRBD2,TRBJ2-7,TRBV20-1,.,TGCAGTGCGCCCCGAAGCGGGAGCTCCTACGAGCAGTACTTC,CSAPRSGSSYEQYF
.,TRBJ1-1,TRBV5-4,few,TGTGCCAGCAGCTTGAAGGTGGGGATGAACACTGAAGCTTTCTTT,CASSLKVGMNTEAFF
.,TRBJ2-4,TRBV28,.,TGTGCCAGCAGTTTTAAGGGATGGGGCAAAAACATTCAGTACTTC,CASSFKGWGKNIQYF
.,TRBJ2-7,TRBV12-3/TRBV12-4,.,TGTGCCAGCAGTTTTCTTGGAAACGAGCAGTACTTC,CASSFLGNEQYF
.,TRBJ1-1,TRBV5-1,.,TGCGCCAGCAGCACGGACGGGAACACTGAAGCTTTCTTT,CASSTDGNTEAFF
.,TRBJ2-4,TRBV20-1,.,TGCAGTGCTAGGGAGGGGGCTGGTAAAAACATTCAGTACTTC,CSAREGAGKNIQYF
.,TRBJ2-7,TRBV10-3,few,TGTGCCATCACCCAGGGAAGCTCCTACGAGCAGTACTTC,CAITQGSSYEQYF
TRBD1,TRBJ2-1,TRBV11-2,few,TGTGCCAGCAGCTCCGGGACAGGGACCCTCGATGAGCAGTTCTTC,CASSSGTGTLDEQFF
TRBD2,TRBJ2-2,TRBV6-1,.,TGTGCCAGCAACCTACCGGGACTAGCGGAGAACACCGGGGAGCTGTTTTTT,CASNLPGLAENTGELFF
TRBD2,TRBJ2-4,TRBV20-1,.,TGCAGTGCCCAAGAGTTAGGGAGGGACGAAAACATTCAGTACTTC,CSAQELGRDENIQYF
.,TRBJ1-4,TRBV7-2,few,TGTGCCAGCAGCTCCACCGTGTGGGGGGCTAATGAAAAACTGTTTTTT,CASSSTVWGANEKLFF
TRBD1,TRBJ2-7,TRBV13,.,TGTGCCAGCACCACTTCCGGACAGGGGGTATCCTCCTACGAGCAGTACTTC,CASTTSGQGVSSYEQYF
TRBD1,TRBJ2-7,TRBV20-1,.,TGCAGTGCTACAGTCCCCGACAGGGGGCTTTACGAGCAGTACTTC,CSATVPDRGLYEQYF
TRBD1,TRBJ2-5,TRBV6-1,.,TGTGCCAGCCCGGGGACAGGGGGCTTTAGGTGCCAAGAGACCCAGTACTTC,CASPGTGGFRCQETQYF
.,TRBJ2-3,TRBV7-2,.,TGTGCCAGCAGCTTTGGGTCGGGGGACACAGATACGCAGTATTTT,CASSFGSGDTDTQYF
.,TRBJ2-1,TRBV12-3/TRBV12-4,.,TGTGCCAGCACCCTAAGTACGGTGGGGCAGTTCTTC,CASTLSTVGQFF
.,TRBJ1-4,TRBV24-1,once,TGTGCCGCCAGTGTTTCGGGTATAGGTGAGGAAAAACTGTTTTTT,CAASVSGIGEEKLFF
.,TRBJ2-5,TRBV5-4,few,TGTGCCAGCAGCTTGTCGGCAGGGGCGGGCCAAGAGACCCAGTACTTC,CASSLSAGAGQETQYF
TRBD2,TRBJ2-1,TRBV20-1,.,TGCAGTGCTAGGACTAGCGAATACAATGAGCAGTTCTTC,CSARTSEYNEQFF
TRBD2,TRBJ2-3,TRBV9,.,TGTGCCAGCAGCGTGGGCGGGGGGCCGACCACAGATACGCAGTATTTT,CASSVGGGPTTDTQYF
.,TRBJ1-2,TRBV6-5,.,TGTGCCAGCAGCCCCCAAATTAATAACTATGGCTACACCTTC,CASSPQINNYGYTF
.,TRBJ1-6,TRBV28,.,TGTGCCAGCCAACCAAGGGGAGGCAATTCACCCCTCCACTTT,CASQPRGGNSPLHF
.,TRBJ1-1,TRBV29-1,few,TGCAGCGGGGGACGTATGAACACTGAAGCTTTCTTT,CSGGRMNTEAFF
TRBD1,TRBJ1-4,TRBV12-3/TRBV12-4,many,TGTGCCAGCAGTTGGGGACAGGGAGACGAAAAACTGTTTTTT,CASSWGQGDEKLFF